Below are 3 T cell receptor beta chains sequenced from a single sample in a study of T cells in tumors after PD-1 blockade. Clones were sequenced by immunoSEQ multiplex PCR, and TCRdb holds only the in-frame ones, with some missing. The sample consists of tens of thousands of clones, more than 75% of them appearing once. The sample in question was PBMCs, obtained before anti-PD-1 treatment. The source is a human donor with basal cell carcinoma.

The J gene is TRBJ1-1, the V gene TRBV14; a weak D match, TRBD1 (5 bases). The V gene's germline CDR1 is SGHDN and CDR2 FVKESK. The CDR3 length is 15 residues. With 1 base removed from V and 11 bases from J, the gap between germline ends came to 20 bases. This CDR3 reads CASSQVFAGAGPAFF. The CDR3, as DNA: TGTGCCAGCAGCCAAGTATTTGCCGGGGCAGGTCCGGCTTTCTTT. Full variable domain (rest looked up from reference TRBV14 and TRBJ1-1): EAGVTQFPSHSVIEKGQTVTLRCDPISGHDNLYWYRRVMGKEIKFLLHFVKESKQDESGMPNNRFLAERTGGTYSTLKVQPAELEDSGVYFCASSQVFAGAGPAFFGQGTRLTVV.

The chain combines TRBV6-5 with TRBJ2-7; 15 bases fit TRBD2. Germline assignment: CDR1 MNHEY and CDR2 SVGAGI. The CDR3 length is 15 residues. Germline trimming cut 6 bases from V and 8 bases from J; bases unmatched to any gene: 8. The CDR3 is CASSGGLAGGGQQYF. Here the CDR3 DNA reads TGTGCCAGCAGCGGTGGACTAGCGGGAGGGGGCCAGCAGTACTTC.

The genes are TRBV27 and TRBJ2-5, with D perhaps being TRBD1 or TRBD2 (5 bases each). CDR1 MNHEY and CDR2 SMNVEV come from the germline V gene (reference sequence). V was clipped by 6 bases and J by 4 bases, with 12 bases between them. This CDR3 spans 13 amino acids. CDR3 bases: TGTGCCAGCAGAAGAGGGGATAGAGAGACCCAGTACTTC. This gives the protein CASRRGDRETQYF.